The clone carrying this T cell receptor (beta chain) showed up just a few times. As yet, its antigen is unknown. This sample was taken from a study of post-analysis software for immune sequencing data. Study-wide results and limits: Included in a set of five TRBV segments more frequent in patients than controls were TRBV5-6, TRBV5-1 and TRBV20-1.

cDNA libraries for TCR beta contained unique molecular identifiers. TCRdb fed the PCR reads into MiXCR, producing one record per CDR3 protein. The profile covers more than 500,000 distinct CDR3 sequences, with roughly 34% appearing a single time and 4.5% to 7.5% taken by the ten largest. Unmatched junction bases numbered 3, after V lost 4 bases and J lost 3 bases. The length of the CDR3 is 14 residues. Per germline, CDR1 MRHNA and CDR2 SNTAGT. The chain is built from TRBV6-4 and TRBJ2-3, with 8 bases fitting TRBD2. What was sequenced was blood. The clonotype was recovered from a girl aged 2 to 17 with multiple sclerosis. The CDR3 DNA is TGTGCCAGCAGTGTTCAGCGGGGGACAGATACGCAGTATTTT. This encodes CASSVQRGTDTQYF.